This T cell receptor (beta chain) emerged from a study of blood T cell repertoires in COVID-19. Study context: The origin of the acute and convalescent COVID-19 samples was the United States, Italy and Spain.

The CDR3 consists of 14 residues. CDR1 is SGDLS and CDR2 is YYNGEE in the germline V gene. The J segment lost 2 bases and the V segment lost 4 bases, leaving 4 bases of the junction unmatched. In the original workflow: Amplification of reference gene primers was used by the study to estimate nucleated cell counts. TCRdb's table, derived via immunoSEQ multiplex PCR, lists solely in-frame clones and lacks some. V and J calls plus clone size are reproduced from that table; the DNA served to infer D and trimming. This table holds about 220,000 clones, around 82% found once. This rearrangement joins TRBV9 to TRBJ2-7; TRBD2 agrees at 9 bases. Sequenced: peripheral blood. This clonotype originated in a human donor in a cohort sampled during active COVID-19. CDR3 nucleotides: TGTGCCAGCAGCTCGCGCGGGGGGGCCTACGAGCAGTACTTC. It translates to CASSSRGGAYEQYF.